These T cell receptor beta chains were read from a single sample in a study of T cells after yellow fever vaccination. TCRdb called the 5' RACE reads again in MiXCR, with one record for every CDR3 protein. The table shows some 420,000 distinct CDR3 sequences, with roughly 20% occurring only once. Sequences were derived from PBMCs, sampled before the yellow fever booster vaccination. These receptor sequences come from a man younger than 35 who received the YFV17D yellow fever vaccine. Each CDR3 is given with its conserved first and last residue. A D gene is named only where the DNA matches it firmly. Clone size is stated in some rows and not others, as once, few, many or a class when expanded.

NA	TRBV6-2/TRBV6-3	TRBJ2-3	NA	TGTGCCAGCAGTTACTCAAGCACGAGCCGAGATCCGCAGTATTTT	CASSYSSTSRDPQYF
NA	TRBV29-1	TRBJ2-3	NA	TGCAGCGTTGGGGCAGGGGCCGTAGATACGCAGTATTTT	CSVGAGAVDTQYF
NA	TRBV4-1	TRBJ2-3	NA	TGCGCCAGCAGCCAACTAGGGGCTCGCACAGATACGCAGTATTTT	CASSQLGARTDTQYF
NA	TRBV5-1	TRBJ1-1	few	TGCGCCAGCAGCTTACAGGGAATTGGTGACACTGAAGCTTTCTTT	CASSLQGIGDTEAFF
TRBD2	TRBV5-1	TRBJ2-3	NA	TGCGCCAGCACCGGGGGACTAGCGGGGGGTGATACGCAGTATTTT	CASTGGLAGGDTQYF
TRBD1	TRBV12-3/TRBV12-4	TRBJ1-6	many	TGTGCCAGCAGACACAGCGACAGGGGGAATTCACCCCTCCACTTT	CASRHSDRGNSPLHF
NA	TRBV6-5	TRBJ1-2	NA	TGTGCCAGCAGTTACTCGGTCGAGAGCCTCTATGGCTACACCTTC	CASSYSVESLYGYTF
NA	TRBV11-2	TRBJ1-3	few	TGTGCCAGCAGCTTATCTGGGTGGAACACCATATATTTT	CASSLSGWNTIYF
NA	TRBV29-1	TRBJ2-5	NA	TGCAGCGTGCGGACCCCCCAAGAGACCCAGTACTTC	CSVRTPQETQYF
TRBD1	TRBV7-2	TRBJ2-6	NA	TGTGCCAGCAGCCCGGACAGGGGTAGCAGGGCTGGGGCCAACGTCCTGACTTTC	CASSPDRGSRAGANVLTF
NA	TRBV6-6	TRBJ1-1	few	TGTGCCAGCAGTTACGCCAGTTTATATCGCACCCCGAACACTGAAGCTTTCTTT	CASSYASLYRTPNTEAFF
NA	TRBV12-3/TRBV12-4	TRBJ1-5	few	TGTGCCAGCAGTCCACCGGGTCAGGGACATCGACCCCAGCATTTT	CASSPPGQGHRPQHF
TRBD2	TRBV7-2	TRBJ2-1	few	TGTGCCAGCAGCTCGGGACTAGGTGTGTCCTACAATGAGCAGTTCTTC	CASSSGLGVSYNEQFF
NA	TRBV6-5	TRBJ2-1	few	TGTGCCAGCGGAACCAAGGGGGGCAATGAGCAGTTCTTC	CASGTKGGNEQFF
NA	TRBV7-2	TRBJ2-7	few	TGTGCCAGCAGCTTAAGCAGGAACTACCTCACCTACGAGCAGTACTTC	CASSLSRNYLTYEQYF
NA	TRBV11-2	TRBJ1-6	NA	TGTGCCAGCAGCTTAGAGTGGGAGTCCAATTCACCCCTCCACTTT	CASSLEWESNSPLHF
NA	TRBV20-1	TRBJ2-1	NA	TGCAGTGCTAGAGCCCAGAATGAGCAGTTCTTC	CSARAQNEQFF
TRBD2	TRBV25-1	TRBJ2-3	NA	TGTGCCAGCAGTGGGGATAGCGGGGCCACAGATACGCAGTATTTT	CASSGDSGATDTQYF
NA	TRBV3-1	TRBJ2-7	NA	TGTGCCAGCAGCCAAGGTGCGGCCTCCTACGAGCAGTACTTC	CASSQGAASYEQYF
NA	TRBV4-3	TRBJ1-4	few	TGCGCCAGCAGCCACAGAGAAAAACTGTTTTTT	CASSHREKLFF
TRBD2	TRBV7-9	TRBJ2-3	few	TGTGCCAGCAGCTCCGTAGCGGGGGGGCCCACAGATACGCAGTATTTT	CASSSVAGGPTDTQYF
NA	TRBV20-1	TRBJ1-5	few	TGCAGTGCTAGGGGGCAAGTCCATAGCAATCAGCCCCAGCATTTT	CSARGQVHSNQPQHF
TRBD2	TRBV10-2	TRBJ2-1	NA	TGCGCCAGCACCCGATTTGGGACTAGCGGGGGGGACCATGAGCAGTTCTTC	CASTRFGTSGGDHEQFF
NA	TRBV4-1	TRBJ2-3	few	TGCGCCAGCAGCCAAGTGGCCAGGACGGCGCACACAGATACGCAGTATTTT	CASSQVARTAHTDTQYF
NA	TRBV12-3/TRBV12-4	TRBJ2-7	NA	TGTGCCAGCATGGCCGATATAGATTACGAGCAGTACTTC	CASMADIDYEQYF
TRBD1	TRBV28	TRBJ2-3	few	TGTGCCAGCAGTTACAGGGGGATTTCAGATACGCAGTATTTT	CASSYRGISDTQYF
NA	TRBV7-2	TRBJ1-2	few	TGTGCCAGCAGCTTAGCGCAGGGACGGGGCTATGGCTACACCTTC	CASSLAQGRGYGYTF
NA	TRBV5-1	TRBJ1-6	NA	TGCGCCAGCAGTTCACCAGGGATTAATTCACCCCTCCACTTT	CASSSPGINSPLHF
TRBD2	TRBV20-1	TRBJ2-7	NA	TGCAGTGCTGAACCCGGGACTAGCGGGGTCTACGAGCAGTACTTC	CSAEPGTSGVYEQYF
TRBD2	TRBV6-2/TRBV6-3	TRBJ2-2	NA	TGTGCCAGCAGTTACCGAAGCGGGGGGGCGAACACCGGGGAGCTGTTTTTT	CASSYRSGGANTGELFF
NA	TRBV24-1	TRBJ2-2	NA	TGTGCCACCAGTGATACAGGGCCCACCGGGGAGCTGTTTTTT	CATSDTGPTGELFF
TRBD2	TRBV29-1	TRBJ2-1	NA	TGCAGCGTTGAAGATCGGGACGGGGGGACCTACAATGAGCAGTTCTTC	CSVEDRDGGTYNEQFF
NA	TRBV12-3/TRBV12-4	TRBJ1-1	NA	TGTGCCGCTCAAAGGAACACTGAAGCTTTCTTT	CAAQRNTEAFF
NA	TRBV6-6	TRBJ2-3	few	TGTGCCAGCAGTTCCGAGCGGGCCCGCACAGATACGCAGTATTTT	CASSSERARTDTQYF
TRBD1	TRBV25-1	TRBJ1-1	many	TGTGCCAGCAGTAAGGGACAGAGGACTGAAGCTTTCTTT	CASSKGQRTEAFF
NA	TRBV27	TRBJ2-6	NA	TGTGCCAGCGGAGTACTGACAGTTAACTCTGGGGCCAACGTCCTGACTTTC	CASGVLTVNSGANVLTF
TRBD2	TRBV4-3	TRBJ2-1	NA	TGCGCCAGCAGCCCAGCGGGGGGGCCGGAAGAGCAGTTCTTC	CASSPAGGPEEQFF
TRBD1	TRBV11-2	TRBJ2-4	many	TGTGCCAGCAGCACCCCGACAGGGCGACACATTCAGTACTTC	CASSTPTGRHIQYF
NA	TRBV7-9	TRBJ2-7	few	TGTGCCAGCAGCTTAGGTCCATACAGTCAGGCCTACGAGCAGTACTTC	CASSLGPYSQAYEQYF
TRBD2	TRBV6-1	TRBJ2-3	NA	TGTGCCAGCAGCCCCCTAGCGGGGAGCAGCACAGATACGCAGTATTTT	CASSPLAGSSTDTQYF
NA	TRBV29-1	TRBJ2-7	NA	TGCAGCGTTGAAGTATCCGGGGCTCCTCCAGACGAGCAGTACTTC	CSVEVSGAPPDEQYF
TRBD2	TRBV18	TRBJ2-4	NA	TGTGCCAGCTCACCCGGACTAGCGCGGGGCAACATTCAGTACTTC	CASSPGLARGNIQYF